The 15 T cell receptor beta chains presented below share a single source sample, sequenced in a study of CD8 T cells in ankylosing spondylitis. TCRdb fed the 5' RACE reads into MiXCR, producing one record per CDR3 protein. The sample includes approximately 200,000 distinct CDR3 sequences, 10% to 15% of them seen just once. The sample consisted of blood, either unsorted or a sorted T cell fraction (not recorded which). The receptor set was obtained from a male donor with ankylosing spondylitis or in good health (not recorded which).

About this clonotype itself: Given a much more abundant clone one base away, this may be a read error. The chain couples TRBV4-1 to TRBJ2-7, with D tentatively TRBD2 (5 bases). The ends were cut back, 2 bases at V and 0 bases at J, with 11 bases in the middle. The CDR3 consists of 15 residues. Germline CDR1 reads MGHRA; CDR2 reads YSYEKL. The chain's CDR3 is CASSQKMRVSYEQYF. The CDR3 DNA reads TGCGCCAGCAGCCAAAAGATGCGGGTCTCCTACGAGCAGTACTTC.

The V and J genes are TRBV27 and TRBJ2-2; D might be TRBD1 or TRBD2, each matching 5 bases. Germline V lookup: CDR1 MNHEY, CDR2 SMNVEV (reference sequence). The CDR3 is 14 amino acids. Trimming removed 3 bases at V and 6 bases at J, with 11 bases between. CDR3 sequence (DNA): TGTGCCAGCAGTTTTAATGGGGGTCCCGGGGAGCTGTTTTTT. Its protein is CASSFNGGPGELFF.

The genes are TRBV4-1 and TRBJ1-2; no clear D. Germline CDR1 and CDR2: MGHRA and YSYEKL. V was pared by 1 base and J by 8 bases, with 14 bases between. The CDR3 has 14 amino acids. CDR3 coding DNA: TGCGCCAGCAGCCAAGTGCCTGCGGGCGGCGGCTACACCTTC. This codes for CASSQVPAGGGYTF.

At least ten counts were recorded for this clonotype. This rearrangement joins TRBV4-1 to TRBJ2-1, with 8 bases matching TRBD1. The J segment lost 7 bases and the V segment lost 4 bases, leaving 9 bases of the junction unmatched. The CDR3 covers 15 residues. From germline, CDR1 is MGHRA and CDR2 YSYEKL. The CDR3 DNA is TGCGCCAGCAGCCCCCGGGCAGGGGGCTCAAATGAGCAGTTCTTC. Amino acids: CASSPRAGGSNEQFF.

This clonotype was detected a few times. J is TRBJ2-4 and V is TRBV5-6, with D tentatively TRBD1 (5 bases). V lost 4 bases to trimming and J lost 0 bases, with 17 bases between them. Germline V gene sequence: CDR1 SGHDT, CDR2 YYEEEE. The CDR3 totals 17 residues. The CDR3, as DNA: TGTGCCAGCAGCCCACCAAGGGGAATACTAGCCAAAAACATTCAGTACTTC. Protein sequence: CASSPPRGILAKNIQYF.

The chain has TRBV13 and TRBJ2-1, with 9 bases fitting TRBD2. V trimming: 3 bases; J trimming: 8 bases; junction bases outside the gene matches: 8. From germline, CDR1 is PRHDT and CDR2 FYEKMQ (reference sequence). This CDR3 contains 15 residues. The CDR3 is CASSFGGGGEYEQFF. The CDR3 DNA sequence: TGTGCCAGCAGCTTCGGCGGGGGGGGAGAGTATGAGCAGTTCTTC. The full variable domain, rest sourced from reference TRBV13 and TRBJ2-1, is AAGVIQSPRHLIKEKRETATLKCYPIPRHDTVYWYQQGPGQDPQFLISFYEKMQSDKGSIPDRFSAQQFSDYHSELNMSSLELGDSALYFCASSFGGGGEYEQFFGPGTRLTVL.

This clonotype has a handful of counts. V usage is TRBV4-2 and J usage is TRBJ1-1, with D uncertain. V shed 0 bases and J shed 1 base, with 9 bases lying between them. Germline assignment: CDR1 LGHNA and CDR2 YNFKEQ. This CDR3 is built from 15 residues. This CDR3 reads CASSQEGTPNTEAFF. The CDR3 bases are TGTGCCAGCAGCCAAGAAGGCACGCCGAACACTGAAGCTTTCTTT.

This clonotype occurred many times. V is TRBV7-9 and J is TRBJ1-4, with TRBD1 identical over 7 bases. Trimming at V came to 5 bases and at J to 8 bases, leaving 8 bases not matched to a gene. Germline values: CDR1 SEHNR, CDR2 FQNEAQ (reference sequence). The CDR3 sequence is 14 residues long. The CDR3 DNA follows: TGTGCCAGCAGCCCCGGGACAGCGGGGGAAAAACTGTTTTTT. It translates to CASSPGTAGEKLFF.

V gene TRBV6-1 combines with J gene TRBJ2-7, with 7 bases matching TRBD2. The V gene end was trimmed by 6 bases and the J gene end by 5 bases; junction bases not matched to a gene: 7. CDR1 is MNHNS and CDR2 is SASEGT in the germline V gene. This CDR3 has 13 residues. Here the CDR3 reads CASRSGTNHEQYF. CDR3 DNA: TGTGCCAGCAGGTCCGGGACTAACCACGAGCAGTACTTC.

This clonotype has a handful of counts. The CDR3 protein is CASSLRRTDGSSYNSPLHF. CDR3 nucleotide sequence: TGTGCCAGCAGCTTGAGGCGGACGGACGGGAGCTCCTATAATTCACCCCTCCACTTT. This rearrangement joins TRBV11-2 to TRBJ1-6; no reliable D call. Trimming took off 3 bases at V and 0 bases at J, with 18 bases between the two ends. Germline CDR1 and CDR2: SGHAT and FQNNGV. This CDR3 is 19 amino acids long.

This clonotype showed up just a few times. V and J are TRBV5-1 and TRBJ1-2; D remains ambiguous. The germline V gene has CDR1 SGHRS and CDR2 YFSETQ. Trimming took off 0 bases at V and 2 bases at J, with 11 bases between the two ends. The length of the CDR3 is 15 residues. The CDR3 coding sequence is TGCGCCAGCAGCTTGGGGATCGGCTTAAACTATGGCTACACCTTC. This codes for CASSLGIGLNYGYTF.

The DNA for the CDR3 is TGTGCCAGCAGTGAACGACAGGGCTACTCCTACGAGCAGTACTTC. Amino acids: CASSERQGYSYEQYF. This chain links TRBV6-1 with TRBJ2-7; TRBD1 matches 7 bases. The CDR3 runs to 15 residues. V shed 2 bases and J 0 bases; nucleotides not matched to a gene: 4. Germline V gene lookup returns CDR1 MNHNS and CDR2 SASEGT.

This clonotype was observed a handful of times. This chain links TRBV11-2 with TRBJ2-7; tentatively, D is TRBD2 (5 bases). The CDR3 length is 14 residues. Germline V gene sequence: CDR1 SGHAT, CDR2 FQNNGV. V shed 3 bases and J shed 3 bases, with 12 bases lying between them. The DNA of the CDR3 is TGTGCCAGCAGCTTTGTTGTAGGGAGCTACGAGCAGTACTTC. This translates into CASSFVVGSYEQYF.

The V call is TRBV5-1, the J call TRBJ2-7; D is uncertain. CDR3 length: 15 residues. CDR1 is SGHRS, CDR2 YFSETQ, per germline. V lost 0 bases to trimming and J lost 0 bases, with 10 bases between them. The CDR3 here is CASSLAATASYEQYF. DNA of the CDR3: TGCGCCAGCAGCTTGGCAGCAACAGCCTCCTACGAGCAGTACTTC.

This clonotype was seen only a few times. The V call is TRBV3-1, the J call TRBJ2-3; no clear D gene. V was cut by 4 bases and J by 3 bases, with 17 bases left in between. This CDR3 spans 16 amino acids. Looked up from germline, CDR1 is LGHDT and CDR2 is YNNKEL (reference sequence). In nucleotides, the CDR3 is TGTGCCAGCAGCCCCTTCAGGTCGCCCTTGACAGATACGCAGTATTTT. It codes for CASSPFRSPLTDTQYF.